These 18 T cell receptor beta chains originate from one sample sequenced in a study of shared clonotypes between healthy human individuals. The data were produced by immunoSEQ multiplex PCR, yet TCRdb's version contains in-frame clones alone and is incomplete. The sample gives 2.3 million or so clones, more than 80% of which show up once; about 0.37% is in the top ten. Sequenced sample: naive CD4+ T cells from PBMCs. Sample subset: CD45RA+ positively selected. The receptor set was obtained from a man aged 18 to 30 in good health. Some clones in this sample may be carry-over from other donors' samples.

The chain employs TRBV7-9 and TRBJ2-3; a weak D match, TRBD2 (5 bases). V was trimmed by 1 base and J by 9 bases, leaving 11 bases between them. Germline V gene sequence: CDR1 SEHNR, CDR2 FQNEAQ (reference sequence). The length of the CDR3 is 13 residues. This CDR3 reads CASSLVAIRTQYF. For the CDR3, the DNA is TGTGCCAGCAGCTTAGTAGCGATACGCACGCAGTATTTT.

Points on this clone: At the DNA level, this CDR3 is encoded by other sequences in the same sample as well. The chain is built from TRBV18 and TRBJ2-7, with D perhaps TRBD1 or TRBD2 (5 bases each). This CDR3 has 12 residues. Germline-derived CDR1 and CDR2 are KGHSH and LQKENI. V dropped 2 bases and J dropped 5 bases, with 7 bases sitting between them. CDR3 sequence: CASSPGTHEQYF. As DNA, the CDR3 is TGTGCCAGCTCACCAGGGACCCACGAGCAGTACTTC.

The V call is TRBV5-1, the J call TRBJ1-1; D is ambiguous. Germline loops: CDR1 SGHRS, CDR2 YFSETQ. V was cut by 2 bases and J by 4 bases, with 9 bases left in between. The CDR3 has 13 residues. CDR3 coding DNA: TGCGCCAGCAGCTTTGCTTCTGGCACTGAAGCTTTCTTT. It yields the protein CASSFASGTEAFF.

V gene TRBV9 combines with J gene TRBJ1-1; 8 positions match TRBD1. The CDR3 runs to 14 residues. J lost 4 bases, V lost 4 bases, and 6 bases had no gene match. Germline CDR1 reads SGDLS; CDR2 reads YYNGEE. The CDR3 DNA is TGTGCCAGCAGCCGAGGACAGGGATCCACTGAAGCTTTCTTT. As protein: CASSRGQGSTEAFF.

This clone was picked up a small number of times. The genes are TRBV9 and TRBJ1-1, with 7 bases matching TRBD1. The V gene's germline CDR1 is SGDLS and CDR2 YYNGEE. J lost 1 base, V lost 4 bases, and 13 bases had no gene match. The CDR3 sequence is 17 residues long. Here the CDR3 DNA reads TGTGCCAGCAGCCCAGGGGGGCGGTCATTTCGGAACACTGAAGCTTTCTTT. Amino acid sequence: CASSPGGRSFRNTEAFF.

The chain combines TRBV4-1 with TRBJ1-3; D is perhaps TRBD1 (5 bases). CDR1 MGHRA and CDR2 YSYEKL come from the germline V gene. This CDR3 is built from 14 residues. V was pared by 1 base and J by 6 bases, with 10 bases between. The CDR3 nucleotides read TGCGCCAGCAGCCAAGGGTCGGGGGTAAACACCATATATTTT. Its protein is CASSQGSGVNTIYF.

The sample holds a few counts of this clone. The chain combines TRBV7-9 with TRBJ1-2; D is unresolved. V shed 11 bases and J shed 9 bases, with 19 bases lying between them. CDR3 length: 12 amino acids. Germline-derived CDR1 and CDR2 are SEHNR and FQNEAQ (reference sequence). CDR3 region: CASAPPSERYTF. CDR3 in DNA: TGTGCCTCCGCCCCCCCTTCCGAGCGCTACACCTTC.

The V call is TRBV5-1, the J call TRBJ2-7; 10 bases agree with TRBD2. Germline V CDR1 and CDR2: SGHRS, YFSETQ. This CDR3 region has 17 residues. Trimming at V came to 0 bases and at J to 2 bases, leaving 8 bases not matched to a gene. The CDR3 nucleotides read TGCGCCAGCAGCTTGGCAGCGGGAGGGCTGTCAACCTACGAGCAGTACTTC. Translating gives CASSLAAGGLSTYEQYF. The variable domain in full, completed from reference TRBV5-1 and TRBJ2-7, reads KAGVTQTPRYLIKTRGQQVTLSCSPISGHRSVSWYQQTPGQGLQFLFEYFSETQRNKGNFPGRFSGRQFSNSRSEMNVSTLELGDSALYLCASSLAAGGLSTYEQYFGPGTRLTVT.

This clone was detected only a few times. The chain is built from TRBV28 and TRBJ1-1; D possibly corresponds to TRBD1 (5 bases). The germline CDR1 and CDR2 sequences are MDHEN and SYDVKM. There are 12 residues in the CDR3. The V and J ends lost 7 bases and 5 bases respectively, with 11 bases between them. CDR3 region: CASTVRGTEAFF. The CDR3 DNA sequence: TGTGCCAGCACCGTAAGGGGAACTGAAGCTTTCTTT.

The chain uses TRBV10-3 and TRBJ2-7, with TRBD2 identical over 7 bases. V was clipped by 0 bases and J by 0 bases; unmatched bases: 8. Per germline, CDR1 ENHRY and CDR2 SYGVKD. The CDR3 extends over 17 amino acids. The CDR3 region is CAISESGGKRSSYEQYF. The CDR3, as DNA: TGTGCCATCAGTGAGTCCGGGGGGAAGCGGAGCTCCTACGAGCAGTACTTC.

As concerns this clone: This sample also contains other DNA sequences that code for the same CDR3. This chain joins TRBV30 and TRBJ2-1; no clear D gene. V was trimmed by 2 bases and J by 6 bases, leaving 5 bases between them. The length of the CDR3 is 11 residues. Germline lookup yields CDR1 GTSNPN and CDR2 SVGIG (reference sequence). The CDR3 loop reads CAWSLPNEQFF. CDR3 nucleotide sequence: TGTGCCTGGAGTCTACCCAATGAGCAGTTCTTC.

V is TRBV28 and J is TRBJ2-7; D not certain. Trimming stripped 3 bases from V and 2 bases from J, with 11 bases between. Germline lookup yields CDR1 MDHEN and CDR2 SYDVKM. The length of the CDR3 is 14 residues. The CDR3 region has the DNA TGTGCCAGCAGTTTGCCCCCAAGGGCCTACGAGCAGTACTTC. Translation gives CASSLPPRAYEQYF.

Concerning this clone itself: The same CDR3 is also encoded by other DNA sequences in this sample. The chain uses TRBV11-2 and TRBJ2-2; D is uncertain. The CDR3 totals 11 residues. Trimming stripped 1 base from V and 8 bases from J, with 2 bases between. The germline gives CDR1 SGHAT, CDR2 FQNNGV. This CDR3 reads CASSLVGELFF. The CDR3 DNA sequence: TGTGCCAGCAGCTTAGTAGGGGAGCTGTTTTTT.

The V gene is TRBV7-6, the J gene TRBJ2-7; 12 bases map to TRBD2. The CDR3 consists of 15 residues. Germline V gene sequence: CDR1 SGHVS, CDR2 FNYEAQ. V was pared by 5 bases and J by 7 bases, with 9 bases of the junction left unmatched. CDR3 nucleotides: TGTGCCAGCAGCCGTAGCGGACTAGCGGGAAATGAGCAGTACTTC. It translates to CASSRSGLAGNEQYF.

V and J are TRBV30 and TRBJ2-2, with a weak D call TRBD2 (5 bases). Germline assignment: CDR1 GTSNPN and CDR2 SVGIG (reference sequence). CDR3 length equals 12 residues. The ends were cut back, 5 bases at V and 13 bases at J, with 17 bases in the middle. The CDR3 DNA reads TGTGCCTGGCGTAGAACTAGTTTAGGGCTGTTTTTT. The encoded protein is CAWRRTSLGLFF.

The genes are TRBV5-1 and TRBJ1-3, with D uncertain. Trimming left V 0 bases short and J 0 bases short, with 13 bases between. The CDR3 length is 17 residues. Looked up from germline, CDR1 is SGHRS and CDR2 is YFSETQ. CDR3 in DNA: TGCGCCAGCAGCTTGGGCCTAAAGCCCTCCTCTGGAAACACCATATATTTT. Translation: CASSLGLKPSSGNTIYF.

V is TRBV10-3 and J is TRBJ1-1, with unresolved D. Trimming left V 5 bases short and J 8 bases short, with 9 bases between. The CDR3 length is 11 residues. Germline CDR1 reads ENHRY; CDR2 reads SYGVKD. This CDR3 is CAISFRGEAFF. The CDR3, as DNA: TGTGCCATCAGTTTCCGGGGAGAAGCTTTCTTT.

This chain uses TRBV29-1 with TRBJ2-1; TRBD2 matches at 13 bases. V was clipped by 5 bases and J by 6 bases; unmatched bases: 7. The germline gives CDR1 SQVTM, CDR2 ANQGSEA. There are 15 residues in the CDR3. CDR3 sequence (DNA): TGCAGCGTTCAGAGGACTAGCGGGAGTTTCAATGAGCAGTTCTTC. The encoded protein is CSVQRTSGSFNEQFF.